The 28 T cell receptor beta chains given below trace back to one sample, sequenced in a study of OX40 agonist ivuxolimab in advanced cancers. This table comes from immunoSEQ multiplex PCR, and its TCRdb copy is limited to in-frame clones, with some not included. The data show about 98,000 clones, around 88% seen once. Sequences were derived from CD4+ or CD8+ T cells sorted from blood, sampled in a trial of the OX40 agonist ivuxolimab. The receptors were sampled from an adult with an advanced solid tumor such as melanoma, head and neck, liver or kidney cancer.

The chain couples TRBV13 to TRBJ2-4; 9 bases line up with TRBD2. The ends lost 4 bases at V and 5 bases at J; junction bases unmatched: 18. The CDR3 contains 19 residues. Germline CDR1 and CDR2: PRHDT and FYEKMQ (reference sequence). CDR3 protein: CASSCEAGLAPTSENIQYF. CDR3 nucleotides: TGTGCCAGCAGCTGCGAGGCGGGACTAGCCCCTACTTCTGAAAACATTCAGTACTTC.

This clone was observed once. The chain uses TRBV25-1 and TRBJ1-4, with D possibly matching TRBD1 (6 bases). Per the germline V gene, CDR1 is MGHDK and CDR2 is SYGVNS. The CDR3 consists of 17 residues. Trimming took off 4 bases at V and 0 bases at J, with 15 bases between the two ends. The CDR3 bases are TGTGCCAGCAGTGGCCCCGGGACACTTGCAACTAATGAAAAACTGTTTTTT. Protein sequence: CASSGPGTLATNEKLFF.

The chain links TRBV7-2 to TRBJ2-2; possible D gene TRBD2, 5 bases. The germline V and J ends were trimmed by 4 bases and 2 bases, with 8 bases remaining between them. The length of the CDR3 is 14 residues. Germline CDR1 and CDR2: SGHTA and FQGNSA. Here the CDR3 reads CASSWGANTGELFF. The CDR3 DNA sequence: TGTGCCAGCAGCTGGGGAGCAAACACCGGGGAGCTGTTTTTT.

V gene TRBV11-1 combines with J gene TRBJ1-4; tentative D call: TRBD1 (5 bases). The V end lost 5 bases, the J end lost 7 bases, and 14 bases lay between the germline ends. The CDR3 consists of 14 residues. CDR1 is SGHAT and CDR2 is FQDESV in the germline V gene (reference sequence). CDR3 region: CASSLGHGSEKLFF. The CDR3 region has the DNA TGTGCCAGCAGCCTCGGACACGGATCTGAAAAACTGTTTTTT.

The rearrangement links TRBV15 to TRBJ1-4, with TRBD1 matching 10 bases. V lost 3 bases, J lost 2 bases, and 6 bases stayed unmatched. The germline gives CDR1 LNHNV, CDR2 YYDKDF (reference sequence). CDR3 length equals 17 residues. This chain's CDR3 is CATSRGQGISTNEKLFF. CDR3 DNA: TGTGCCACCAGCAGGGGACAGGGGATTTCTACTAATGAAAAACTGTTTTTT.

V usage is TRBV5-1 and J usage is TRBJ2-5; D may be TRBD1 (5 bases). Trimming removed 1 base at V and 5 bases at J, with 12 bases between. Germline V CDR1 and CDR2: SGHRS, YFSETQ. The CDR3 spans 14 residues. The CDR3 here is CASSLRGLWETQYF. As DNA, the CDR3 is TGCGCCAGCAGCTTGAGGGGCCTCTGGGAGACCCAGTACTTC.

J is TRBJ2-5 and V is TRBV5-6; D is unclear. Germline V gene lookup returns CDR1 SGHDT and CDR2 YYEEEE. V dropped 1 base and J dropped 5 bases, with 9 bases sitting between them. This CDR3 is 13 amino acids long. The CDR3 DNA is TGTGCCAGCAGCTTGTGGGGTGGGGAGACCCAGTACTTC. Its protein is CASSLWGGETQYF.

The CDR3 region has the DNA TGCGCCAGCAGACCGTCTCCCCTCGGCACCATATATTTT. This encodes CASRPSPLGTIYF. This chain joins TRBV5-1 and TRBJ1-3; D call uncertain. The CDR3 runs 13 residues. Germline V gives CDR1 SGHRS, CDR2 YFSETQ. V shed 5 bases and J shed 9 bases, with 15 bases lying between them. Complete variable domain (other parts from reference TRBV5-1 and TRBJ1-3): KAGVTQTPRYLIKTRGQQVTLSCSPISGHRSVSWYQQTPGQGLQFLFEYFSETQRNKGNFPGRFSGRQFSNSRSEMNVSTLELGDSALYLCASRPSPLGTIYFGEGSWLTVV.

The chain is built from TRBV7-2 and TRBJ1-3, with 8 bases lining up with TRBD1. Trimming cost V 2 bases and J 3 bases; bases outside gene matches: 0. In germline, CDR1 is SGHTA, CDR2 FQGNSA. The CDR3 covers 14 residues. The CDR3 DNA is TGTGCCAGCAGCTTAACAGGGGGTGGAAACACCATATATTTT. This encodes CASSLTGGGNTIYF.

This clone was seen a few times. In nucleotides, the CDR3 is TGTGCCAGTACGGCAGGGTTGGATCAGCCCCAGCATTTT. Translated: CASTAGLDQPQHF. The V gene is TRBV19, the J gene TRBJ1-5; a possible D gene is TRBD1 (5 bases). V gave up 7 bases and J gave up 5 bases, with 12 bases separating them. CDR3 length: 13 amino acids. Germline CDR1 reads LNHDA; CDR2 reads SQIVND (reference sequence).

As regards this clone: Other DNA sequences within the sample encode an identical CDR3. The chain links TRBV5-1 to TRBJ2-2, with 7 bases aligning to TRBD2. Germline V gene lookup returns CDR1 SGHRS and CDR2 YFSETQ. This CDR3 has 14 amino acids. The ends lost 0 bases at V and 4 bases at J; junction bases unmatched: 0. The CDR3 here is CASSLGGGTGELFF. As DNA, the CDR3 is TGCGCCAGCAGCTTGGGGGGGGGCACCGGGGAGCTGTTTTTT.

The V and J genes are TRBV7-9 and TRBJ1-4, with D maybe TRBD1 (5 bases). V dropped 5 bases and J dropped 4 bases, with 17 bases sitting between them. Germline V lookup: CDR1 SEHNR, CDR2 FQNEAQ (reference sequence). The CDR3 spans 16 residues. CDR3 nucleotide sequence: TGTGCCAGCAGCCGCCGGGGGTCCAGTAGTAATGAAAAACTGTTTTTT. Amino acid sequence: CASSRRGSSSNEKLFF.

The CDR3 is CASSEGQGPQETQYF. The CDR3 region has the DNA TGCGCCAGCAGCGAGGGACAGGGGCCCCAAGAGACCCAGTACTTC. This sequence joins TRBV5-1 and TRBJ2-5, with TRBD1 matching 10 bases. The CDR3 consists of 15 residues. Unmatched junction bases numbered 4, after V lost 4 bases and J lost 1 base. Germline assignment: CDR1 SGHRS and CDR2 YFSETQ.

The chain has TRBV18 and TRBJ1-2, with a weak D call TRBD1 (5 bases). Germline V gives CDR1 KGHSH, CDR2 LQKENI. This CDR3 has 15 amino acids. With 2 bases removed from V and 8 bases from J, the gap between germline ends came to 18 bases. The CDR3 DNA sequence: TGTGCCAGCTCACCAGAGGCTACGGGGGTGAACGGCTACACCTTC. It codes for CASSPEATGVNGYTF.

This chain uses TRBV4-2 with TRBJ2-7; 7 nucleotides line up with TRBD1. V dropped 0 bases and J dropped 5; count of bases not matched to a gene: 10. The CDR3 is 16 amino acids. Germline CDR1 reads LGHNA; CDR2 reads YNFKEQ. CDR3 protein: CASSQDLQGVEDEQYF. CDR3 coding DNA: TGTGCCAGCAGCCAAGACCTCCAGGGGGTTGAGGACGAGCAGTACTTC.

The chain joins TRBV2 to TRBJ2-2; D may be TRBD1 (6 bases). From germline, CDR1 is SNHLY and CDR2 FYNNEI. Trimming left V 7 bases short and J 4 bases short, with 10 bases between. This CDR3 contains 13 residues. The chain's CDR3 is CASNRAGTGELFF. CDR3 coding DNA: TGTGCCAGCAACAGGGCGGGCACCGGGGAGCTGTTTTTT.

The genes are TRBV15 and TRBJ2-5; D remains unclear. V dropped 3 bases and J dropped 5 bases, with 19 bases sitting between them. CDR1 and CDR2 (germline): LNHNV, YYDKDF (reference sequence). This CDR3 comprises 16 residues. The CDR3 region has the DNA TGTGCCACCAGCAGCCGAAGGAATCAGTGGGGTGAGACCCAGTACTTC. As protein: CATSSRRNQWGETQYF. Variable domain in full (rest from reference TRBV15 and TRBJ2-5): DAMVIQNPRYQVTQFGKPVTLSCSQTLNHNVMYWYQQKSSQAPKLLFHYYDKDFNNEADTPDNFQSRRPNTSFCFLDIRSPGLGDTAMYLCATSSRRNQWGETQYFGPGTRLLVL.

CDR3: CASSRTGPWDTEAFF. The CDR3 coding sequence is TGTGCCAGCAGCAGGACAGGGCCTTGGGACACTGAAGCTTTCTTT. V is TRBV6-5 and J is TRBJ1-1; TRBD1 aligns across 8 bases. The V gene's germline CDR1 is MNHEY and CDR2 SVGAGI. The V gene end was trimmed by 6 bases and the J gene end by 3 bases; junction bases not matched to a gene: 9. The CDR3 consists of 15 residues.

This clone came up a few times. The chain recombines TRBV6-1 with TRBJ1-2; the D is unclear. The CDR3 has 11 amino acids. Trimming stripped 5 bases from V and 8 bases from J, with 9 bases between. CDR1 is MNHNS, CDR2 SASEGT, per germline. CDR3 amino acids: CASSRNRGYTF. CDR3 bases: TGTGCCAGCAGTAGGAATAGGGGCTACACCTTC.

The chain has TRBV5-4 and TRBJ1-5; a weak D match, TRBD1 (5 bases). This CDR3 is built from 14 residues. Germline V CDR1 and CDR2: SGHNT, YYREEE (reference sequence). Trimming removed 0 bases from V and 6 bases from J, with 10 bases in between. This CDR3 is CASSLAGIGQPQHF. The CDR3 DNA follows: TGTGCCAGCAGCTTGGCAGGGATCGGTCAGCCCCAGCATTTT.

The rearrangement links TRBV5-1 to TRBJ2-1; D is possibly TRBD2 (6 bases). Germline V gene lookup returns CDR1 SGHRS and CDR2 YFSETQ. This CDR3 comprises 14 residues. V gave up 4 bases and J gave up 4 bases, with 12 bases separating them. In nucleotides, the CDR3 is TGCGCCAGCAGCCTTAGACTAGGGTACAATGAGCAGTTCTTC. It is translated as CASSLRLGYNEQFF.

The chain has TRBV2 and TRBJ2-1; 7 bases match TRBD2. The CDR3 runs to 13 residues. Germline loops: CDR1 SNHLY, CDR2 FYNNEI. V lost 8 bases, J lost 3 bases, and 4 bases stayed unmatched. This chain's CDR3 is CASAAGFYNEQFF. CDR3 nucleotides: TGTGCCAGCGCAGCGGGGTTCTACAATGAGCAGTTCTTC.

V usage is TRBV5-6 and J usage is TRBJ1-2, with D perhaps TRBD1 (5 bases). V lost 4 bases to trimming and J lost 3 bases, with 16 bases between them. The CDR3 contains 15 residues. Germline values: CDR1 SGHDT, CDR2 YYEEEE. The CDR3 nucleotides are TGTGCCAGCAGCCAGGGACTCCTCGGGGACTATGGCTACACCTTC. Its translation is CASSQGLLGDYGYTF.

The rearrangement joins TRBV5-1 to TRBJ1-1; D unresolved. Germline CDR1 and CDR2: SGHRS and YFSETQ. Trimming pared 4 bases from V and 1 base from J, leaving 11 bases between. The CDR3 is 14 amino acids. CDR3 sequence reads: CASSLEDGNTEAFF. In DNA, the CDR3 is TGCGCCAGCAGCCTTGAGGACGGGAACACTGAAGCTTTCTTT. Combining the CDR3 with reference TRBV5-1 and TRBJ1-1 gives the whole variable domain KAGVTQTPRYLIKTRGQQVTLSCSPISGHRSVSWYQQTPGQGLQFLFEYFSETQRNKGNFPGRFSGRQFSNSRSEMNVSTLELGDSALYLCASSLEDGNTEAFFGQGTRLTVV.

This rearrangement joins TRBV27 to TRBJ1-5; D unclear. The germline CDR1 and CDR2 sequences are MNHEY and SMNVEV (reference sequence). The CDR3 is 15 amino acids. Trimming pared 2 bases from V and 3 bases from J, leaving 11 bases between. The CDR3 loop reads CASSLRTEYNQPQHF. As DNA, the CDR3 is TGTGCCAGCAGTTTAAGGACGGAGTACAATCAGCCCCAGCATTTT.

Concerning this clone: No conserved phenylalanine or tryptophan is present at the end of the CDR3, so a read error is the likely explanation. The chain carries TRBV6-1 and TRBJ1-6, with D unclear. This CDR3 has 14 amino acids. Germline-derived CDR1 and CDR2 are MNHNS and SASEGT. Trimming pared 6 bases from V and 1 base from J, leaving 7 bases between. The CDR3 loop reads CASRDASYNSPLHL. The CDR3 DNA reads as TGTGCCAGCAGGGACGCTTCCTATAATTCACCCCTCCACCTT.

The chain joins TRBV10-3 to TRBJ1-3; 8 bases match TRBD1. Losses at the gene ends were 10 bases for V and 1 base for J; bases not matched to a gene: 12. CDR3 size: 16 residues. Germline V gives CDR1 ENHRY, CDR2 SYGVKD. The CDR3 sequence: CATGTGTLTSGNTIYF. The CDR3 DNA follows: TGTGCCACCGGGACAGGAACCTTAACTTCTGGAAACACCATATATTTT.

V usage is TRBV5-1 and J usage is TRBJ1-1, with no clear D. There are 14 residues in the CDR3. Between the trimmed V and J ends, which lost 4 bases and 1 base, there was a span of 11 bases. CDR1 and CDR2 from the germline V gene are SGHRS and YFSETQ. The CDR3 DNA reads TGCGCCAGCAGCCTACCTTCGACGAACACTGAAGCTTTCTTT. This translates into CASSLPSTNTEAFF.